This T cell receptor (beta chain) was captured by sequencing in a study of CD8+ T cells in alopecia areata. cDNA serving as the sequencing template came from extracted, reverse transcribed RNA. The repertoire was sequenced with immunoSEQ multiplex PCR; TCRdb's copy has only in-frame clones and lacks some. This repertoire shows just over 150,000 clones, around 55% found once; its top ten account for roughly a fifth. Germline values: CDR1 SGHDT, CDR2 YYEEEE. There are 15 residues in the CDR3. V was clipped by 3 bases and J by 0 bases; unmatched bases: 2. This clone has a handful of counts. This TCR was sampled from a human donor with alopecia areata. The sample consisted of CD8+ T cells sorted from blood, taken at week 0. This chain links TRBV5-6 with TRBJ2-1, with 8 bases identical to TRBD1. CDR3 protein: CASSWDRSSYNEQFF. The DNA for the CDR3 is TGTGCCAGCAGCTGGGACAGGAGCTCCTACAATGAGCAGTTCTTC.